This record concerns one T cell receptor beta chain sequence. Antigen: not known. Here immunoSEQ multiplex PCR was the method, and the copy in TCRdb shows in-frame clones only, minus some. The table lists 200,000 to 300,000 clones, 90% of them singletons, with 3% to 3.5% in the top ten. The record originates from a study of cytomegalovirus exposure and HLA in healthy donors. Study results and caveats: It was reportedly the case that the classifier diagnosed cytomegalovirus status with high specificity and sensitivity. The study designated roughly 160 TCR beta chains cytomegalovirus-associated.

CDR1 and CDR2 from the germline V gene are SEHNR and FQNEAQ (reference sequence). The ends lost 7 bases at V and 0 bases at J; junction bases unmatched: 3. This CDR3 has 14 amino acids. Sequenced input: PBMCs. This receptor was taken from a woman in her twenties or thirties in good health and CMV-seronegative. V gene TRBV7-9 combines with J gene TRBJ1-3; 7 nucleotides agree with TRBD1. This chain's CDR3 is CASNRDSSGNTIYF. The CDR3 region has the DNA TGTGCCAGCAACCGGGACAGCTCTGGAAACACCATATATTTT.